A single sample is the source of the 2 T cell receptor beta chains below, sequenced in a study of blood T cell repertoires in COVID-19. Generated by immunoSEQ multiplex PCR, the TCRdb table keeps only in-frame clones and is missing some. The sample yields more than 150,000 clones, 80% to 90% seen once. Sequencing input: peripheral blood. These receptors all stem from a woman aged 70-85 years with COVID-19, enrolled during active disease.

The J gene is TRBJ1-6, the V gene TRBV2; 11 nucleotides agree with TRBD1. Germline loops: CDR1 SNHLY, CDR2 FYNNEI. J lost 10 bases, V lost 8 bases, and 10 bases had no gene match. The CDR3 has 15 amino acids. This CDR3 reads CASSVSGQGVSPLHF. In DNA, the CDR3 is TGTGCCAGCTCTGTATCGGGACAGGGGGTATCACCCCTCCACTTT.

The CDR3 nucleotides read TGTGCCAGCAGCCATGGGCAGAACTATGGCTACACCTTC. Translated: CASSHGQNYGYTF. The V gene is TRBV6-6, the J gene TRBJ1-2; unclear D gene. The V and J ends lost 6 bases and 2 bases respectively, with 10 bases between them. Germline CDR1 reads MNHNY; CDR2 reads SVGAGI (reference sequence). This CDR3 contains 13 residues.